The rows below give T cell receptor beta chains drawn from one sample of a study of blood T cells in healthy people across ages. TCRdb independently ran MiXCR on the 5' RACE reads; one entry per CDR3 protein. The sample has some 1.4 million distinct CDR3 sequences; approximately 42% are singletons. Sequencing used blood. All receptors come from a woman aged 18-29 years in good health. CDR3s include the opening cysteine and the closing phenylalanine or tryptophan.

V gene	CDR3 protein
TRBV6-1	CASSDSGRVTSEAFF
TRBV27	CASSFGSLLSRAGSDTQYF
TRBV6-5	CACGGGSGEPFF
TRBV10-3	CAISELAPTPAGEKLFF
TRBV20-1	CSARPASGSVKITFYNEQFF
TRBV20-1	CSARTAPYEQYF
TRBV12-3/TRBV12-4	CASSLGDPTVRGQYF
TRBV12-3/TRBV12-4	CASSPTTKTTQHF
TRBV20-1	CSPGAAGSNEQFF
TRBV9	CASRRDAGNYGYTF
TRBV29-1	CSVEEAGVEQFF
TRBV7-2	CASTTPGTSGYNEQFF
TRBV4-1	CASSQEGTTAGLTDTQYF
TRBV20-1	CSWTGGNEQFF
TRBV4-1	CASSQDLAGSDEQYF
TRBV20-1	CSARLAGVPEQFF
TRBV7-9	CASSFYSGDTSRNEQYF
TRBV20-1	CSAGGGANTEAFF
TRBV7-9	CASSSPRGLLDYEQYF
TRBV28	CASRRAGATYEQYF
TRBV29-1	CSVGQGTSGYGYTF
TRBV7-8	CASSMEATNEKLFF
TRBV10-2	CASSGSGGGYEQYF
TRBV7-3	CASSLVGGVAYNEQFF
TRBV4-1	CASSQRTDRGNYGYTF
TRBV28	CASTSPGGGEQFF
TRBV30	CAWSVGHTDTQYF
TRBV20-1	CSAPDKWQNTEAFF
TRBV11-2	CASTLGISGRLLYNEQYF
TRBV7-2	CASSPSGQGREKLFF
TRBV6-6	CASSYSPSSYLNYGYTF
TRBV4-1	CASGLASGSLTLYNEQFF
TRBV27	CASRSRTSGSPYEQYF
TRBV12-3/TRBV12-4	CASSSGGCEQFF
TRBV6-1	CASSEGGSYSNQPQHF
TRBV4-1	CASISQVQDTEAFF
TRBV5-6	CASSLGGRPPLYGYTF
TRBV20-1	CSARIIRTVSSYEQYF
TRBV4-2	CASSQLQGSTDTQYF
TRBV10-3	CASKDGNYGYTF
TRBV20-1	CSARRPGAGGYTF
TRBV2	CASRPSGGRETQYF
TRBV29-1	CSVEDLDRTLQYF
TRBV20-1	CNASREQGGQYF
TRBV20-1	CSASSLADTQYF